This TCR beta chain stems from a study of vaccination effects on CD4 cells after COVID-19. Study-wide results and caveats: Marked clonal contraction was seen late after vaccination (in both infection- and vaccine-induced clones).

Sequencing was performed with immunoSEQ multiplex PCR; in TCRdb, only in-frame clones are kept and a portion is missing. The data hold some 69,000 clones, with 60% to 75% observed a single time. The V gene's germline CDR1 is SGHNT and CDR2 YYREEE (reference sequence). The CDR3 is 12 amino acids. V was trimmed by 3 bases and J by 8 bases, leaving 6 bases between them. Expansion of antigen-specific CD4+ T cells with viral peptide pools was carried out by the ViraFEST assay before sequencing. Subsequent to 10 days of culture, CD4+ T cells were isolated. All vaccine recipients tested negative for nucleocapsid antibodies and had never contracted SARS-CoV-2 infection. Cultures got half-medium changes with IL-2 on days 3 and 7. As regards this clone: Its antigen remains unknown.

The rearrangement uses TRBV5-4 and TRBJ1-6, with D unresolved. This sample comprised CD4+ T cells from PBMCs cultured with HCoV-NL63 spike peptides, obtained before COVID-19 vaccination. The sequence derives from a human donor who received a COVID-19 vaccine. The CDR3 reads CASSSRDSPLHF. The CDR3 bases are TGTGCCAGCAGCTCCCGGGATTCACCCCTCCACTTT.